This entry concerns a single T cell receptor beta chain. The antigen is unknown. Treatment defined: roughly ten-day PBMC culture with coronavirus spike peptide pools or control peptides (ViraFEST assay). CD4+ T cells were isolated by negative selection after ten to eleven days of culture. This entry belongs to a study of vaccination and CD4 T cells after COVID-19. Trimming pared 0 bases from V and 3 bases from J, leaving 14 bases between. The CDR3 is 16 amino acids. From germline, CDR1 is SGDLS and CDR2 YYNGEE. The Oncomine TCR Beta short-read assay was what sequenced the DNA obtained from cultured CD4+ T cells. One entry per CDR3 protein, called by TCRdb with MiXCR from the PCR reads. The sample yields about 22,000 distinct CDR3 sequences, around a third seen once.

The sequenced sample was cultured CD4+ T cells from blood. The rearrangement uses TRBV9 and TRBJ2-3, with D perhaps given as TRBD1 or TRBD2 (5 bases each). The sequence derives from a human donor with COVID-19. CDR3 coding DNA: TGTGCCAGCAGCGTAGTCGGGGACGGGTGGACAGATACGCAGTATTTT. As protein: CASSVVGDGWTDTQYF.